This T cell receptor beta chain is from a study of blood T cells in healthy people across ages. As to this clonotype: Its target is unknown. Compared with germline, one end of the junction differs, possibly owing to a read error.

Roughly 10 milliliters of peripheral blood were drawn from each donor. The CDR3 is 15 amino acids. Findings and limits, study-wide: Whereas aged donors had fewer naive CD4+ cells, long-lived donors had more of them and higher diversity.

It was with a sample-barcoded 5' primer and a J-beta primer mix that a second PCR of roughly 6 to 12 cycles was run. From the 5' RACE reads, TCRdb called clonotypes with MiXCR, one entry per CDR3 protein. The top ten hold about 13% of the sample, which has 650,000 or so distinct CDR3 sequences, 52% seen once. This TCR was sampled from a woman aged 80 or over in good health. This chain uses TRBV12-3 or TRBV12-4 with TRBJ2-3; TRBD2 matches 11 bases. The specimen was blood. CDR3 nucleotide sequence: TGTGCCAGCATTTTAGCGGGGGGGAACACAGATACGCAGTATTTT. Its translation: CASILAGGNTDTQYF.